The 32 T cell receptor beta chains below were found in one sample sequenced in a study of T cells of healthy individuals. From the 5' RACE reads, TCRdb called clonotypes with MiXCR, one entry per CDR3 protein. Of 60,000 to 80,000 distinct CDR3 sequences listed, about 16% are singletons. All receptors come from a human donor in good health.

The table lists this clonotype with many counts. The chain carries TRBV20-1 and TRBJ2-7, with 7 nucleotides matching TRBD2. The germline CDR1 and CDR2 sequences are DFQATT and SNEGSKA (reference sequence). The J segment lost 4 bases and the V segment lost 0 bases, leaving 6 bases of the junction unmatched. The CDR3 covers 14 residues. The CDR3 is CSAREPRGLYEQYF. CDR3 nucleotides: TGCAGTGCTAGAGAGCCGCGGGGGTTGTACGAGCAGTACTTC.

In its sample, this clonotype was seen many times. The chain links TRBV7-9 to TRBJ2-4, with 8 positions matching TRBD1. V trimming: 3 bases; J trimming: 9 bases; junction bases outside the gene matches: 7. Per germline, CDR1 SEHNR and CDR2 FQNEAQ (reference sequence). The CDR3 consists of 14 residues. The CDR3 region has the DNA TGTGCCAGCAGCTTCGAACTCGGACAGGGCATTCAGTACTTC. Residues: CASSFELGQGIQYF.

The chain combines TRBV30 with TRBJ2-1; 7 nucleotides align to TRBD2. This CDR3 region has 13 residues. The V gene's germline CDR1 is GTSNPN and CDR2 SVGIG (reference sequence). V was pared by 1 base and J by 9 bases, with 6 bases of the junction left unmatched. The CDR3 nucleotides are TGTGCCTGGAGTGGACTAGCCCGAGGTGAGCAGTTCTTC. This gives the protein CAWSGLARGEQFF.

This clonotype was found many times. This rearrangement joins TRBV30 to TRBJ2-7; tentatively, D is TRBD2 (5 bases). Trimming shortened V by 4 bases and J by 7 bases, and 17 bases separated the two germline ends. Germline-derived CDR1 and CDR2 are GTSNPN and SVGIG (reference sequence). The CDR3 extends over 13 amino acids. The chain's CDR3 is CAWTTRTAREQYF. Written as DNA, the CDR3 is TGTGCCTGGACCACTAGGACGGCACGAGAGCAGTACTTC.

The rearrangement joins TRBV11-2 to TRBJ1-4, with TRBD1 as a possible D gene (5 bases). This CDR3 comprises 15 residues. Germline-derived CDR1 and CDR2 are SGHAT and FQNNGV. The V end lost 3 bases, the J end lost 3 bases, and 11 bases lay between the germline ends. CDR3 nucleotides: TGTGCCAGCAGCTTCCCGTGGGGGTCTAATGAAAAACTGTTTTTT. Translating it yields CASSFPWGSNEKLFF.

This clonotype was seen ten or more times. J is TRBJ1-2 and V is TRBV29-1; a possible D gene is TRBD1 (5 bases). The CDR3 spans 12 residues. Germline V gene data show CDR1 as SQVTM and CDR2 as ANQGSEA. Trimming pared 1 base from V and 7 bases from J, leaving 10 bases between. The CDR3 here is CSVEGGAGGYTF. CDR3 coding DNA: TGCAGCGTTGAAGGAGGGGCAGGTGGCTACACCTTC.

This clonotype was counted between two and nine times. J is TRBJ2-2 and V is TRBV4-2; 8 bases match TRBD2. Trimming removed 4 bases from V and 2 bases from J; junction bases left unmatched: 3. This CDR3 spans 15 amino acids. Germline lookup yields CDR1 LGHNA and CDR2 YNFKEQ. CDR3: CASSRRGGNTGELFF. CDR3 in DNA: TGTGCCAGCAGCCGACGGGGGGGAAACACCGGGGAGCTGTTTTTT.

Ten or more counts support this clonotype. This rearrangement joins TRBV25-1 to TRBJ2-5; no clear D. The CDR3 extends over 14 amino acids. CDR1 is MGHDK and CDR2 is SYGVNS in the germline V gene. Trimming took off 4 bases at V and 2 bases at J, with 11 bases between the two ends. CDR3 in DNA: TGTGCCAGCAGTGCAAAAAAAGTTCAAGAGACCCAGTACTTC. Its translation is CASSAKKVQETQYF.

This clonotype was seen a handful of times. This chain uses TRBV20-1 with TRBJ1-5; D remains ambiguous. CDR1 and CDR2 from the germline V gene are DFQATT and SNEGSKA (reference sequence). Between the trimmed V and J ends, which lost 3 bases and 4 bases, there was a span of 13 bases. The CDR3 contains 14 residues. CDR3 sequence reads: CSASRLGTNQPQHF. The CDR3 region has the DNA TGCAGTGCTAGCAGGTTAGGAACGAATCAGCCCCAGCATTTT.

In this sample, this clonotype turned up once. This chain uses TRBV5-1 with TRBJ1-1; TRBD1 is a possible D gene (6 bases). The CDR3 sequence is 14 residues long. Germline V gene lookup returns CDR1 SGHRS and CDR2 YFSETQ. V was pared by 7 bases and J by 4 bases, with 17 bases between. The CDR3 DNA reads TGCGCCAGCCGAGAGGGGGTGAGTGGCACTGAAGCTTTCTTT. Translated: CASREGVSGTEAFF.

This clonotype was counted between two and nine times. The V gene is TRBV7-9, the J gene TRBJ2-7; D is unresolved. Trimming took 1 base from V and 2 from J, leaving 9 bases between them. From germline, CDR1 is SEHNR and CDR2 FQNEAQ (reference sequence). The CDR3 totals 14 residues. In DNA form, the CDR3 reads TGTGCCAGCAGCTTAGGGCGGCCCGCCTACGAGCAGTACTTC. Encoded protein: CASSLGRPAYEQYF.

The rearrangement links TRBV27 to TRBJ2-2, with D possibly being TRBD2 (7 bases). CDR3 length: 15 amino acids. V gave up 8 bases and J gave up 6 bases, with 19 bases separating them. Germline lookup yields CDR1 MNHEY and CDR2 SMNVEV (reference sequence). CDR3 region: CASAGGGGLPGELFF. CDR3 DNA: TGTGCCAGCGCCGGAGGGGGGGGCCTCCCCGGGGAGCTGTTTTTT.

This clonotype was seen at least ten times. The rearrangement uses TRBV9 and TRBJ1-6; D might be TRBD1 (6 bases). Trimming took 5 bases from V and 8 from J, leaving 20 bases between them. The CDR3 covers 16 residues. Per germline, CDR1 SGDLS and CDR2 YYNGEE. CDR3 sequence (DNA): TGTGCCAGCAGTGACCAACAGGGACGGTTCGATTCACCCCTCCACTTT. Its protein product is CASSDQQGRFDSPLHF. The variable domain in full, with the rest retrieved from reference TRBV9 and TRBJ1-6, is DSGVTQTPKHLITATGQRVTLRCSPRSGDLSVYWYQQSLDQGLQFLIQYYNGEERAKGNILERFSAQQFPDLHSELNLSSLELGDSALYFCASSDQQGRFDSPLHFGNGTRLTVT.

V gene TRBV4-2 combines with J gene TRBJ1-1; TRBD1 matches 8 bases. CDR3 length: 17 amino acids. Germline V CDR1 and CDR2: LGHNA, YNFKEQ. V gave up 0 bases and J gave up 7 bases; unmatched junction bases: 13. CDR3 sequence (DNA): TGTGCCAGCAGCCAAGATCTACGCAGGGGGCAAGGCGGTGAAGCTTTCTTT. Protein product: CASSQDLRRGQGGEAFF.

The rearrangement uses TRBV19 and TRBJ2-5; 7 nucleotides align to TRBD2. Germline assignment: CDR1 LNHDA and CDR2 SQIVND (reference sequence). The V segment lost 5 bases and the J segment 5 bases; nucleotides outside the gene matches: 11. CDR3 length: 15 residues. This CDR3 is CASSPMAGELETQYF. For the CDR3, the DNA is TGTGCCAGTAGTCCCATGGCGGGAGAACTGGAGACCCAGTACTTC.

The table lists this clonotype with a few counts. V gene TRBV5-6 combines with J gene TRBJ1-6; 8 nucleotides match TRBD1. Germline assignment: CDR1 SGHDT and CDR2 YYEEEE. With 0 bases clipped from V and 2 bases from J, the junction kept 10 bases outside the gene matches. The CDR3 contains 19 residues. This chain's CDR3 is CASSLDQEGQGPYNSPLHF. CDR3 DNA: TGTGCCAGCAGCTTGGATCAAGAAGGACAGGGACCCTATAATTCACCCCTCCACTTT. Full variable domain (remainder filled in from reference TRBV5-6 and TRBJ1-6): DAGVTQSPTHLIKTRGQQVTLRCSPKSGHDTVSWYQQALGQGPQFIFQYYEEEERQRGNFPDRFSGHQFPNYSSELNVNALLLGDSALYLCASSLDQEGQGPYNSPLHFGNGTRLTVT.

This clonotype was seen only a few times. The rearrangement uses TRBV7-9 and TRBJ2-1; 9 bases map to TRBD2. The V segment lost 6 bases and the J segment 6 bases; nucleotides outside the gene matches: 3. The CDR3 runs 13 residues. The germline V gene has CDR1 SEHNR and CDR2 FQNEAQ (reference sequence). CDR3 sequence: CASSSGSSNEQFF. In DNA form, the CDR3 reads TGTGCCAGCAGTAGCGGGAGTAGCAATGAGCAGTTCTTC.

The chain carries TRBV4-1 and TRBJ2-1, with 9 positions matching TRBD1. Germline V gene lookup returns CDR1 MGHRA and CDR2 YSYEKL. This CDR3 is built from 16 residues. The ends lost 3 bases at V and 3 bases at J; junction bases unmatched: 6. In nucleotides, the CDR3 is TGCGCCAGCAGCCACACAGGGGGCAAGGTCTACAATGAGCAGTTCTTC. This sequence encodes CASSHTGGKVYNEQFF.

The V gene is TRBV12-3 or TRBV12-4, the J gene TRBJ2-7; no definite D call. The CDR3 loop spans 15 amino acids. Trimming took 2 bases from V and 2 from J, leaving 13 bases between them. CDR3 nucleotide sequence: TGTGCCAGCAGTTTAAACCCGGACGGTGCCTACGAGCAGTACTTC. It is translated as CASSLNPDGAYEQYF.

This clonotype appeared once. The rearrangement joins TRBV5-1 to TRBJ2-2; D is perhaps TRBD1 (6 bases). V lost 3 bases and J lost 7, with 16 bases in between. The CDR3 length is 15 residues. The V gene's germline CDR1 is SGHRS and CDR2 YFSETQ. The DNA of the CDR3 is TGCGCCAGCAGCTCCGGGACACTATCTGGCGGGGAGCTGTTTTTT. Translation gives CASSSGTLSGGELFF.

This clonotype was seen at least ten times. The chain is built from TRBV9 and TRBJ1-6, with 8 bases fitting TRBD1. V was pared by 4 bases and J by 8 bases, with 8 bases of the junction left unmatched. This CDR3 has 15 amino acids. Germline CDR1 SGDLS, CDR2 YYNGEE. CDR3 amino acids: CASSITGQEDSPLHF. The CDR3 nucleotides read TGTGCCAGCAGCATCACGGGACAGGAGGATTCACCCCTCCACTTT.

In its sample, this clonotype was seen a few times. CDR3: CASTLLSSYNEQFF. In nucleotides, the CDR3 is TGTGCCAGCACCTTACTTAGCTCCTACAATGAGCAGTTCTTC. The chain carries TRBV12-3 or TRBV12-4 and TRBJ2-1, with D hard to call. The CDR3 contains 14 residues. Trimming pared 7 bases from V and 0 bases from J, leaving 10 bases between.

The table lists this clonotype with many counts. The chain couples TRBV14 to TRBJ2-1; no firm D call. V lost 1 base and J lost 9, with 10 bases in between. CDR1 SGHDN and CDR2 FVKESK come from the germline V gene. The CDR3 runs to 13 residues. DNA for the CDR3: TGTGCCAGCAGCCAAGGTAATCTGGGTGAGCAGTTCTTC. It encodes CASSQGNLGEQFF.

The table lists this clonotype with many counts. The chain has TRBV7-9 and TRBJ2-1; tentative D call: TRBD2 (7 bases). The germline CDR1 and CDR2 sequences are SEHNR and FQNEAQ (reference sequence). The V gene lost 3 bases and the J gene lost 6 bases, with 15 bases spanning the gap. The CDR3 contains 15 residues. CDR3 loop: CASSLQGTTGNEQFF. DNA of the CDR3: TGTGCCAGCAGCTTGCAGGGGACTACTGGCAATGAGCAGTTCTTC.

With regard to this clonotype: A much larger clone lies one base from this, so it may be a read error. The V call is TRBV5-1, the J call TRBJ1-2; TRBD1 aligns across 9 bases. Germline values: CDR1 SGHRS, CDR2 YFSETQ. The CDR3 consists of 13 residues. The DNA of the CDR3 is TGCGCCAGCAGCACCGCCCAGGACAGGGGCTACAACTTC. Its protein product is CASSTAQDRGYNF.

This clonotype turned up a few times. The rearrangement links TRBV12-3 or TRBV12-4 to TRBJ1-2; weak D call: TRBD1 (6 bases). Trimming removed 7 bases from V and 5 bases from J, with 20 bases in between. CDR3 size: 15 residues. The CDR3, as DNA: TGTGCCAGCATCGGGGGCAGCTCACCGGGATATGGCTACACCTTC. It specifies CASIGGSSPGYGYTF.

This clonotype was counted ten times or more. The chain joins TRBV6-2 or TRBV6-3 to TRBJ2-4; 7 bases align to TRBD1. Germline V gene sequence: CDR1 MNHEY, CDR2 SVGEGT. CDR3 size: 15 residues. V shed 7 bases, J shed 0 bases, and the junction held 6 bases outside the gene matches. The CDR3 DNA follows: TGTGCCAGCACCGACAGGGTTCTAGCCAAAAACATTCAGTACTTC. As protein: CASTDRVLAKNIQYF.

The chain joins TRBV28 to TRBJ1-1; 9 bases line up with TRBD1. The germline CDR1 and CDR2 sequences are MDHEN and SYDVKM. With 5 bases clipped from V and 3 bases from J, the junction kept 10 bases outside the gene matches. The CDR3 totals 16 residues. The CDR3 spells CASSGVAGQGYTEAFF. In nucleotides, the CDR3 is TGTGCCAGCAGTGGGGTAGCGGGACAGGGATACACTGAAGCTTTCTTT.

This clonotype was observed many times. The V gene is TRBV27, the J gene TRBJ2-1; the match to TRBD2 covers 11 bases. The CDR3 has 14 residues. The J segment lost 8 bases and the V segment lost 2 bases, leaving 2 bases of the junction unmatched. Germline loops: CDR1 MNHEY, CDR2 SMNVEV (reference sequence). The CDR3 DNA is TGTGCCAGCAGTTTAGTGGGACTAGCGGATGAGCAGTTCTTC. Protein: CASSLVGLADEQFF.

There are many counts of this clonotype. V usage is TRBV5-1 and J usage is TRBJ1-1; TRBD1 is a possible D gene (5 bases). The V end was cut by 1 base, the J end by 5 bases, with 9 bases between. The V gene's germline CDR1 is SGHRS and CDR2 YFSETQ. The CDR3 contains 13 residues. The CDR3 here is CASSLTKGTEAFF. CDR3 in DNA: TGCGCCAGCAGCTTGACGAAGGGGACTGAAGCTTTCTTT.

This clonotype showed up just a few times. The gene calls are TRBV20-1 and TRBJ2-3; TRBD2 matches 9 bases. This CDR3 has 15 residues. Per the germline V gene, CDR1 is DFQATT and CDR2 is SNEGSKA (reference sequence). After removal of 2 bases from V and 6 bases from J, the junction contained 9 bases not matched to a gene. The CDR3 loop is CSARWGGGARDTQYF. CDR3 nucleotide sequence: TGCAGTGCTAGATGGGGCGGGGGGGCCAGGGATACGCAGTATTTT.

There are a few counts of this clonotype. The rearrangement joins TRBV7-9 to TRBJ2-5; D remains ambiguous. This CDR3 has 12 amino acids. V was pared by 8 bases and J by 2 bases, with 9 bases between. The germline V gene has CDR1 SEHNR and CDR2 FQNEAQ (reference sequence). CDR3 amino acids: CASCRWQETQYF. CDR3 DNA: TGTGCCAGCTGTCGGTGGCAAGAGACCCAGTACTTC. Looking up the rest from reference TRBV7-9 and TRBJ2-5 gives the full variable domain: DTGVSQNPRHKITKRGQNVTFRCDPISEHNRLYWYRQTLGQGPEFLTYFQNEAQLEKSRLLSDRFSAERPKGSFSTLEIQRTEQGDSAMYLCASCRWQETQYFGPGTRLLVL.